The sequence of this TCR beta chain was determined in a study of a mutant IDH1 vaccine in newly diagnosed glioma. Overall study context: Vaccinations were initiated 4-6 weeks following radiotherapy alone, or were given together with temozolomide cycles. Among treated patients, around 60% were male and roughly 40% female, and mean age was 40.4 years.

The data were produced by immunoSEQ multiplex PCR, yet TCRdb's version contains in-frame clones alone and is incomplete. The sample lists around 53,000 clones, 90% to 95% occurring once. A remark on this clone: Its antigen remains unidentified.

This CDR3 spans 15 amino acids. CDR1 and CDR2 (germline): SGDLS, YYNGEE. The J segment lost 0 bases and the V segment lost 4 bases, leaving 6 bases of the junction unmatched. Time point in this sample: week 11, during vaccination. The investigators gave 300 ug of mutant IDH1 20-mer peptide in each vaccine dose, together with topical imiquimod. The donor cohort comprised cases of new WHO grade 3 or 4 IDH1-mutant, ATRX-lost astrocytoma. This material consisted of PBMCs, taken from a glioma patient whose treatment included an IDH1 peptide vaccine. The receptor's source is a middle-aged man with glioma. V is TRBV9 and J is TRBJ2-7, with 8 bases matching TRBD1. The CDR3, as DNA: TGTGCCAGCAGCTCGGGACAGGTTCCCTCCTACGAGCAGTACTTC. It yields the protein CASSSGQVPSYEQYF.